Below are 24 T cell receptor beta chains sequenced from a single sample in a study of PD-L1 blockade in urothelial cancer. The repertoire was sequenced with immunoSEQ multiplex PCR; TCRdb's copy has only in-frame clones and lacks some. The sample contains roughly 87,000 clones, around 87% of which appear only once. Material: PBMCs, obtained around atezolizumab (anti-PD-L1) treatment. The source of these receptors is a woman in her seventies with urothelial cancer.

V is TRBV6-6 and J is TRBJ2-1; 9 bases fit TRBD2. The V gene end was trimmed by 11 bases and the J gene end by 7 bases; junction bases not matched to a gene: 6. Per germline, CDR1 MNHNY and CDR2 SVGAGI (reference sequence). The CDR3 consists of 12 residues. CDR3 nucleotide sequence: TGTGCCGGCGGCGGGGGGGGGAATGAGCAGTTCTTC. The encoded protein is CAGGGGGNEQFF.

V usage is TRBV4-2 and J usage is TRBJ2-7; the D gene is possibly TRBD2 (6 bases). This CDR3 region has 16 residues. CDR1 is LGHNA and CDR2 is YNFKEQ in the germline V gene. V was shortened by 0 bases and J by 4 bases, with 16 bases between the two germline ends. DNA of the CDR3: TGTGCCAGCAGCCAAGATCCAAGCGGGCGACAGTACGAGCAGTACTTC. Translating gives CASSQDPSGRQYEQYF.

This chain joins TRBV18 and TRBJ2-5, with TRBD2 identical over 11 bases. CDR3 length: 15 residues. CDR1 KGHSH and CDR2 LQKENI come from the germline V gene. V gave up 6 bases and J gave up 5 bases; unmatched junction bases: 8. Written as DNA, the CDR3 is TGTGCCAGCTCTCCTACTAGCGGGAGTTTCGAGACCCAGTACTTC. Residues: CASSPTSGSFETQYF.

This sequence joins TRBV28 and TRBJ2-7, with 9 bases identical to TRBD2. Looked up from germline, CDR1 is MDHEN and CDR2 is SYDVKM. V lost 3 bases, J lost 2 bases, and 5 bases stayed unmatched. The CDR3 is 15 residues long. CDR3 coding DNA: TGTGCCAGCAGTTTCGGCGGGAGGGATGCCTACGAGCAGTACTTC. Protein product: CASSFGGRDAYEQYF.

This chain uses TRBV5-1 with TRBJ2-7, with 7 bases aligning to TRBD2. The V gene end was trimmed by 0 bases and the J gene end by 6 bases; junction bases not matched to a gene: 6. CDR1 is SGHRS, CDR2 YFSETQ, per germline. The CDR3 sequence is 14 residues long. The DNA of the CDR3 is TGCGCCAGCAGCTTGGGCCCTTCGGGGGGCGAGCAGTACTTC. Encoded protein: CASSLGPSGGEQYF. Using reference TRBV5-1 and TRBJ2-7 for the parts outside the CDR3, the full variable domain is KAGVTQTPRYLIKTRGQQVTLSCSPISGHRSVSWYQQTPGQGLQFLFEYFSETQRNKGNFPGRFSGRQFSNSRSEMNVSTLELGDSALYLCASSLGPSGGEQYFGPGTRLTVT.

The chain employs TRBV7-6 and TRBJ1-1; unclear D gene. With 1 base removed from V and 1 base from J, the gap between germline ends came to 7 bases. The CDR3 sequence is 14 residues long. Per germline, CDR1 SGHVS and CDR2 FNYEAQ. CDR3 in DNA: TGTGCCAGCAGCTTAGTTGCAGGGAACACTGAAGCTTTCTTT. Its translation is CASSLVAGNTEAFF.

J is TRBJ1-6 and V is TRBV6-4; 7 bases match TRBD1. Losses at the gene ends were 6 bases for V and 0 bases for J; bases not matched to a gene: 2. CDR1 is MRHNA and CDR2 is SNTAGT in the germline V gene. The CDR3 is 15 residues long. The CDR3 coding sequence is TGTGCCAGCAGGGACAGGAGCTCCTATAATTCACCCCTCCACTTT. Protein sequence: CASRDRSSYNSPLHF.

This chain links TRBV5-4 with TRBJ2-1; 9 positions match TRBD2. V shed 1 base, J shed 6 bases, and the junction held 5 bases outside the gene matches. The CDR3 is 15 amino acids. CDR1 is SGHNT, CDR2 YYREEE, per germline (reference sequence). Here the CDR3 reads CASSLNLAGTNEQFF. The CDR3 DNA is TGTGCCAGCAGCTTGAACCTAGCGGGAACCAATGAGCAGTTCTTC. Using reference TRBV5-4 and TRBJ2-1 for the parts outside the CDR3, the full variable domain is ETGVTQSPTHLIKTRGQQVTLRCSSQSGHNTVSWYQQALGQGPQFIFQYYREEENGRGNFPPRFSGLQFPNYSSELNVNALELDDSALYLCASSLNLAGTNEQFFGPGTRLTVL.

This chain connects TRBV7-2 to TRBJ2-3; 13 bases line up with TRBD2. V was pared by 4 bases and J by 10 bases, with 14 bases of the junction left unmatched. Germline V gene sequence: CDR1 SGHTA, CDR2 FQGNSA. This CDR3 region has 17 residues. The CDR3 bases are TGTGCCAGCAGCTCACCGGGACTAGCGGGGTCACCCGCTTCGCAGTATTTT. Amino acid sequence: CASSSPGLAGSPASQYF.

V gene TRBV7-8 combines with J gene TRBJ1-1, with 11 bases identical to TRBD1. Germline V lookup: CDR1 SGHVS, CDR2 FQNEAQ. V was pared by 3 bases and J by 3 bases, with 3 bases of the junction left unmatched. The length of the CDR3 is 15 residues. CDR3 region: CASSFAGQGDTEAFF. The CDR3 DNA follows: TGTGCCAGCAGCTTTGCGGGACAGGGGGACACTGAAGCTTTCTTT.

The V gene is TRBV7-9, the J gene TRBJ1-2; 10 bases are shared with TRBD1. The CDR3 is 17 amino acids. Germline V lookup: CDR1 SEHNR, CDR2 FQNEAQ (reference sequence). J was trimmed by 4 bases and V by 4 bases; bases with no gene match: 12. CDR3 in DNA: TGTGCCAGCAGCTCAGGCGGGGGGACAGGGGATCGCTATGGCTACACCTTC. It yields the protein CASSSGGGTGDRYGYTF.

This chain links TRBV20-1 with TRBJ2-1; no definite D call. The CDR3 extends over 9 amino acids. Germline CDR1 and CDR2: DFQATT and SNEGSKA (reference sequence). The CDR3 reads CRETHEQFF. The CDR3, as DNA: TGCAGGGAGACCCATGAGCAGTTCTTC.

V usage is TRBV19 and J usage is TRBJ2-5, with D possibly TRBD2 on 5 matching bases. Germline values: CDR1 LNHDA, CDR2 SQIVND (reference sequence). Trimming stripped 1 base from V and 2 bases from J, with 8 bases between. This CDR3 is 14 amino acids long. The chain's CDR3 is CASSIVGGQETQYF. CDR3 bases: TGTGCCAGTAGTATAGTTGGAGGACAAGAGACCCAGTACTTC. The full variable domain, in which reference TRBV19 and TRBJ2-5 provide the parts outside the CDR3, is DGGITQSPKYLFRKEGQNVTLSCEQNLNHDAMYWYRQDPGQGLRLIYYSQIVNDFQKGDIAEGYSVSREKKESFPLTVTSAQKNPTAFYLCASSIVGGQETQYFGPGTRLLVL.

The rearrangement joins TRBV7-2 to TRBJ2-7, with 9 bases fitting TRBD1. Looked up from germline, CDR1 is SGHTA and CDR2 is FQGNSA. V lost 1 base to trimming and J lost 3 bases; unmatched junction nucleotides: 4. This CDR3 has 15 residues. CDR3 loop: CASSLEGTGIYEQYF. CDR3 nucleotide sequence: TGTGCCAGCAGCTTAGAAGGGACAGGGATCTACGAGCAGTACTTC. The entire variable domain, with the rest obtained from reference TRBV7-2 and TRBJ2-7, is as follows: GAGVSQSPSNKVTEKGKDVELRCDPISGHTALYWYRQSLGQGLEFLIYFQGNSAPDKSGLPSDRFSAERTGGSVSTLTIQRTQQEDSAVYLCASSLEGTGIYEQYFGPGTRLTVT.

The CDR3 loop is CASSQVARGWGGNEQFF. The CDR3 DNA reads TGCGCCAGCAGCCAAGTGGCAAGGGGTTGGGGGGGTAATGAGCAGTTCTTC. The genes are TRBV4-1 and TRBJ2-1; TRBD2 matches at 7 bases. The CDR3 length is 17 residues. Germline trimming cut 1 base from V and 7 bases from J; bases unmatched to any gene: 13. CDR1 and CDR2 from the germline V gene are MGHRA and YSYEKL.

The rearrangement joins TRBV2 to TRBJ2-2; no reliable D call. There are 12 residues in the CDR3. V was clipped by 4 bases and J by 5 bases, with 5 bases between them. CDR1 and CDR2 from the germline V gene are SNHLY and FYNNEI. This chain's CDR3 is CASSGDTGELFF. The CDR3 bases are TGTGCCAGCAGTGGAGATACCGGGGAGCTGTTTTTT.

The chain carries TRBV29-1 and TRBJ2-2, with D maybe TRBD1 (5 bases). The CDR3 sequence is 11 residues long. V shed 6 bases and J shed 7 bases, with 9 bases lying between them. Germline CDR1 is SQVTM and CDR2 is ANQGSEA. In DNA, the CDR3 is TGCAGCGTGCTCACAGGCGGGGAGCTGTTTTTT. Protein product: CSVLTGGELFF.

This sequence joins TRBV30 and TRBJ2-1, with 8 bases aligning to TRBD1. The V and J ends lost 2 bases and 7 bases, in that order; junction bases with no gene match: 1. Germline V gene sequence: CDR1 GTSNPN, CDR2 SVGIG (reference sequence). This CDR3 is built from 12 residues. In DNA, the CDR3 is TGTGCCTGGAGTCGGACAGGGAATGAGCAGTTCTTC. It is translated as CAWSRTGNEQFF.

Note on this clone: An end of the junction differs from the germline gene, which may be a read error. V and J are TRBV28 and TRBJ1-1; 10 bases map to TRBD1. Germline loops: CDR1 MDHEN, CDR2 SYDVKM. This CDR3 has 16 residues. The CDR3 sequence is CASSFWRTGGNAEAFF. The CDR3 DNA follows: TGTGCCAGCAGTTTCTGGCGGACAGGGGGGAACGCTGAAGCTTTCTTT.

V and J are TRBV2 and TRBJ2-1; tentatively, D is TRBD1 (5 bases). Germline lookup yields CDR1 SNHLY and CDR2 FYNNEI. This CDR3 has 15 amino acids. V shed 6 bases and J shed 1 base, with 13 bases lying between them. The CDR3 sequence is CASRETALSYNEQFF. CDR3 bases: TGTGCCAGCAGGGAGACAGCCCTGTCCTACAATGAGCAGTTCTTC.

V and J are TRBV18 and TRBJ2-7, with 12 bases matching TRBD1. The CDR3 has 16 amino acids. The germline CDR1 and CDR2 sequences are KGHSH and LQKENI. V lost 3 bases to trimming and J lost 6 bases; unmatched junction nucleotides: 9. CDR3 DNA: TGTGCCAGCTCACCTCAGGGACAGGGGGCCTTCCGCGAGCAGTACTTC. This translates into CASSPQGQGAFREQYF.

The chain couples TRBV5-4 to TRBJ2-7; D uncertain. The V end was cut by 7 bases, the J end by 0 bases, with 14 bases between. The CDR3 has 14 residues. The germline V gene encodes CDR1 SGHNT and CDR2 YYREEE (reference sequence). Here the CDR3 reads CASRSGVSSYEQYF. The CDR3 DNA reads as TGTGCCAGCCGTTCTGGAGTCAGCTCCTACGAGCAGTACTTC. Together with reference TRBV5-4 and TRBJ2-7, the CDR3 gives the full variable domain: ETGVTQSPTHLIKTRGQQVTLRCSSQSGHNTVSWYQQALGQGPQFIFQYYREEENGRGNFPPRFSGLQFPNYSSELNVNALELDDSALYLCASRSGVSSYEQYFGPGTRLTVT.

This chain uses TRBV5-1 with TRBJ1-4, with 7 bases that match TRBD1. This CDR3 spans 16 amino acids. The V gene end was trimmed by 2 bases and the J gene end by 8 bases; junction bases not matched to a gene: 12. Looked up from germline, CDR1 is SGHRS and CDR2 is YFSETQ. The CDR3: CASSLDRVDSQEKLFF. For the CDR3, the DNA is TGCGCCAGCAGCTTAGACAGGGTAGATTCCCAGGAAAAACTGTTTTTT.

In its sample, this clone was seen once. The chain has TRBV19 and TRBJ2-7; 7 bases are shared with TRBD2. Germline V lookup: CDR1 LNHDA, CDR2 SQIVND (reference sequence). The ends lost 4 bases at V and 2 bases at J; junction bases unmatched: 5. This CDR3 has 14 amino acids. CDR3 in amino acids: CASSSLGTTYEQYF. The CDR3, as DNA: TGTGCCAGTAGTAGTCTCGGGACTACCTACGAGCAGTACTTC.